Here is one T cell receptor beta chain with its context. Its antigen is unknown. Base-call qualities are not available, and no considerably larger clone is one nucleotide away. This entry comes from a study of radiation and T cells in renal cell carcinoma (dated by TCRdb to about 2020). Background on the whole study: TCR beta sequencing covered approximately 50 samples in total, comprising some 25 tumors and roughly 27 peripheral blood samples. A total of over 4 million unique CDR3 nucleotide sequences, encoding around 2.7 million unique CDR3 amino acid sequences, were found across all 50 or so samples.

In the paper's terms, the time point label means: tumor resected at nephrectomy. The treatment or condition label, as the study defines it: treatment-naive control, cytoreductive nephrectomy. Control tumors were obtained from treatment-naive renal cell carcinoma patients in whom cytoreductive nephrectomy was performed without prior radiation. Every patient had renal cell carcinoma of clear cell pathology. Control tumors used for TCR sequencing were obtained from a handful of females and approximately 12 males (median age about 50 years, range about 40 to 85) and were resected from about 2010 to 2015. Tumors were mechanically dissociated, digested with collagenase/hyaluronidase at 37 °C, processed in gentleMACS C tubes, and stored in liquid nitrogen. The QIAamp DNA Blood Mini Kit (Qiagen) was used to prepare genomic DNA for TCR sequencing. The analyses included just those samples that passed every quality control check.

What the study reported, not specific to this receptor: Because only small tumor regions of roughly 1 g were available, intratumoral heterogeneity was not captured. A greater number of dominant CDR3 motifs was detected in irradiated tumors than in control tumors, and a larger share of the repertoire was occupied by these motifs in irradiated tumors than in control tumors. Higher TCR clonality was observed in irradiated tumors than in controls, with an average of approximately 50% of the repertoire accounted for by the top 100 clonotypes, compared with about 45% in nephrectomy-only tumors. The single-armed trial design could not address effects of radiation dose or scheduling on the TCR repertoire.

Following the manufacturer's recommendations, the immunoSEQ kit was used to generate TCR beta libraries from genomic DNA. To prepare the libraries, a first multiplex PCR with proprietary primers was run, followed by a second PCR that added unique barcodes, and a bead cleanup was done after each round. Each sample batch included a kit-provided positive control reaction and a negative control reaction. The final libraries were assessed on an Agilent 4200 TapeStation D1000 ScreenTape, pooled by volume, and quantified by qPCR. Sequencing was performed on an Illumina NextSeq500 with a MidOutput 150-cycle cartridge, and 156 Read1 and 15 Index1 cycles were run with kit custom primers. The pooled library was loaded at approximately 0.92 pM, and around 22% PhiX control was spiked in. The original pipeline was this. Vendor-processed data were analyzed in R, and a clonotype was defined as all T cells sharing the same CDR3 nucleotide sequence. For clone abundance analyses, frequencies were normalized to the 10,000 most abundant clones per sample. Public T cell clones, which averaged fewer than five per sample, were removed prior to analysis. The dominant motif analysis was done with ImmunoMap using the PAM10 matrix, a gap penalty of 30, and a homology threshold of 0.3, and motifs with a cumulative frequency of at least 0.01 were considered dominant. TCRdb retrieved this table from immuneACCESS and kept in-frame rearrangements only. Not all clones are present; in checked studies, unresolved V genes account for under half, and no reason is known for the remainder. V and J calls and clone size are as listed in that table; D and trimming were resolved from the DNA. The sample yields over 15,000 clones; 58% were counted once. In total, the top ten clones hold 9.7% of the sample.

CDR1 is given as LNHNV and CDR2 as YYDKDF, both from the germline V gene (reference sequence). V loses 0 bases, J loses 9 bases, and the germline ends lie 11 bases apart. Counted from cysteine to phenylalanine, this CDR3 has 13 amino acids. The sequence is cut down to CDR3 DNA, 39 bases in frame from base 1. This receptor was identified in a man in his forties or fifties with renal cell carcinoma. The source was tumor tissue, collected from a patient whose treatment was nephrectomy without radiotherapy. The chain couples TRBV15 to TRBJ1-1; 5 matching bases give a weak D call of TRBD1. In nucleotides, the sequence is TGTGCCACCAGCAGAGATAGGGGCGAGAAAGCTTTCTTT. It translates to CATSRDRGEKAFF.